Following are 16 T cell receptor beta chains from one sample sequenced in a study of OX40 agonist ivuxolimab in advanced cancers. Here immunoSEQ multiplex PCR was the method, and the copy in TCRdb shows in-frame clones only, minus some. The sample records fewer than 25,000 clones, 65% to 70% being singletons. The source material was CD4+ or CD8+ T cells sorted from blood, sampled in a trial of the OX40 agonist ivuxolimab. These receptors were obtained from an adult with an advanced solid tumor such as melanoma, head and neck, liver or kidney cancer.

Sample share makes this clone medium-sized. This rearrangement joins TRBV2 to TRBJ1-5; D uncertain. The CDR3 sequence is 13 residues long. Looked up from germline, CDR1 is SNHLY and CDR2 is FYNNEI. Trimming removed 7 bases at V and 4 bases at J, with 11 bases between. CDR3 sequence (DNA): TGTGCCAGCACTGAGTGGAGTAATCAGCCCCAGCATTTT. This codes for CASTEWSNQPQHF.

The chain carries TRBV28 and TRBJ1-2; 9 bases are a match to TRBD1. CDR1 MDHEN and CDR2 SYDVKM come from the germline V gene. After removal of 8 bases from V and 8 bases from J, the junction contained 6 bases not matched to a gene. CDR3 length: 12 amino acids. This CDR3 is CASGNTGGGYTF. For the CDR3, the DNA is TGTGCCAGCGGGAATACAGGGGGCGGCTACACCTTC.

V usage is TRBV7-6 and J usage is TRBJ2-7; the D is unclear. The ends were cut back, 1 base at V and 4 bases at J, with 11 bases in the middle. The length of the CDR3 is 14 residues. CDR1 SGHVS and CDR2 FNYEAQ come from the germline V gene. CDR3 DNA: TGTGCCAGCAGCTTAGAAGGGCTTATATACGAGCAGTACTTC. It codes for CASSLEGLIYEQYF.

The chain is built from TRBV2 and TRBJ2-5; 7 positions match TRBD1. There are 14 residues in the CDR3. Germline CDR1 reads SNHLY; CDR2 reads FYNNEI. Trimming at V came to 7 bases and at J to 1 base, leaving 6 bases not matched to a gene. The CDR3 here is CASILGQVQETQYF. The CDR3 DNA follows: TGTGCCAGCATACTAGGACAGGTCCAAGAGACCCAGTACTTC.

J is TRBJ2-1 and V is TRBV27; D call uncertain. The CDR3 has 16 residues. CDR1 MNHEY and CDR2 SMNVEV come from the germline V gene (reference sequence). The V end lost 3 bases, the J end lost 0 bases, and 12 bases lay between the germline ends. The CDR3 coding sequence is TGTGCCAGCAGTTTTAGTGATCAGAGCTCCTACAATGAGCAGTTCTTC. Translated, it gives CASSFSDQSSYNEQFF.

The chain carries TRBV28 and TRBJ1-4; D call uncertain. The V gene lost 3 bases and the J gene lost 14 bases, with 19 bases spanning the gap. Germline assignment: CDR1 MDHEN and CDR2 SYDVKM. The CDR3 length is 14 residues. The CDR3 DNA is TGTGCCAGCAGTTTGTCCAGGCCCCTTACGGGGCTGTTTTTT. Protein sequence: CASSLSRPLTGLFF.

This clone was observed a few times. The chain has TRBV14 and TRBJ2-7; 8 bases line up with TRBD2. J was trimmed by 3 bases and V by 4 bases; bases with no gene match: 5. From germline, CDR1 is SGHDN and CDR2 FVKESK. The CDR3 runs to 14 residues. The CDR3 is CASSPSGSYYEQYF. The CDR3 DNA reads as TGTGCCAGCAGCCCTAGCGGGTCATACTACGAGCAGTACTTC. Filled out from reference TRBV14 and TRBJ2-7, the complete variable domain reads EAGVTQFPSHSVIEKGQTVTLRCDPISGHDNLYWYRRVMGKEIKFLLHFVKESKQDESGMPNNRFLAERTGGTYSTLKVQPAELEDSGVYFCASSPSGSYYEQYFGPGTRLTVT.

V gene TRBV7-9 combines with J gene TRBJ2-7; a weak D match, TRBD2 (5 bases). Germline assignment: CDR1 SEHNR and CDR2 FQNEAQ (reference sequence). Trimming removed 6 bases from V and 2 bases from J, with 8 bases in between. This CDR3 comprises 12 residues. This chain's CDR3 is CASRSGTYEQYF. CDR3 in DNA: TGTGCCAGCAGGAGCGGCACCTACGAGCAGTACTTC.

In its sample, this clone was seen a few times. The rearrangement uses TRBV6-1 and TRBJ2-7; a weak D match, TRBD2 (5 bases). The CDR3 contains 15 residues. Germline loops: CDR1 MNHNS, CDR2 SASEGT. V lost 1 base and J 2 bases, leaving 12 bases between the germline ends. The CDR3 bases are TGTGCCAGCAGTGAAGGTACGGGGTTCCCCTACGAGCAGTACTTC. Translation gives CASSEGTGFPYEQYF.

The chain combines TRBV21-1 with TRBJ1-1. TRBV21-1 is a recognized pseudogene. This CDR3 has 11 residues. Written as DNA, the CDR3 is TGTGCCAGCCCCCTGGCGGATGAAGCTTTCTTT. It is translated as CASPLADEAFF.

The chain recombines TRBV16 with TRBJ2-7, with D maybe TRBD1 (5 bases). V dropped 4 bases and J dropped 7 bases, with 26 bases sitting between them. The germline CDR1 and CDR2 sequences are KGHSY and FQNENV. The CDR3 is 17 amino acids. CDR3 loop: CASSLLFQVDTMGEQYF. For the CDR3, the DNA is TGTGCCAGCAGCCTCTTGTTTCAAGTGGACACCATGGGGGAGCAGTACTTC.

The chain joins TRBV19 to TRBJ2-3, with 11 bases lining up with TRBD2. Germline lookup yields CDR1 LNHDA and CDR2 SQIVND (reference sequence). The CDR3 covers 19 residues. With 3 bases clipped from V and 2 bases from J, the junction kept 13 bases outside the gene matches. The DNA of the CDR3 is TGTGCCAGTAGTATCCCACCTGGGACTAGCGGCTCTTACACAGATACGCAGTATTTT. Its translation: CASSIPPGTSGSYTDTQYF.

This clone is labeled medium-sized. V is TRBV9 and J is TRBJ1-5; weak D call: TRBD1 (6 bases). CDR1 and CDR2 (germline): SGDLS, YYNGEE. The CDR3 runs 15 residues. The V and J ends lost 0 bases and 5 bases respectively, with 12 bases between them. The CDR3 region is CASSVGGADYQPQHF. The CDR3 coding sequence is TGTGCCAGCAGCGTAGGGGGGGCAGATTATCAGCCCCAGCATTTT.

CDR3 in amino acids: CASSLIDSKNTEAFF. CDR3 nucleotides: TGTGCCAGCAGCTTGATCGACAGTAAGAACACTGAAGCTTTCTTT. This chain connects TRBV5-6 to TRBJ1-1, with D perhaps TRBD1 (5 bases). Between the trimmed V and J ends, which lost 1 base and 1 base, there was a span of 11 bases. This CDR3 is 15 amino acids long. Germline CDR1 reads SGHDT; CDR2 reads YYEEEE.

This clone was counted once. The CDR3 here is CASSTLRARGGHTDTQYF. CDR3 DNA sequence: TGTGCCAGCAGCACCCTACGGGCTCGCGGGGGCCACACAGATACGCAGTATTTT. The genes are TRBV7-2 and TRBJ2-3, with TRBD2 as a possible D gene (7 bases). Germline-derived CDR1 and CDR2 are SGHTA and FQGNSA. The CDR3 loop spans 18 amino acids. Trimming removed 5 bases at V and 2 bases at J, with 23 bases between.

The rearrangement links TRBV5-6 to TRBJ1-1; 7 positions match TRBD1. The germline CDR1 and CDR2 sequences are SGHDT and YYEEEE. The CDR3 has 14 residues. V was clipped by 1 base and J by 7 bases; unmatched bases: 7. CDR3 loop: CASSLMTGFLEAFF. In DNA form, the CDR3 reads TGTGCCAGCAGCTTGATGACAGGGTTCCTTGAAGCTTTCTTT.